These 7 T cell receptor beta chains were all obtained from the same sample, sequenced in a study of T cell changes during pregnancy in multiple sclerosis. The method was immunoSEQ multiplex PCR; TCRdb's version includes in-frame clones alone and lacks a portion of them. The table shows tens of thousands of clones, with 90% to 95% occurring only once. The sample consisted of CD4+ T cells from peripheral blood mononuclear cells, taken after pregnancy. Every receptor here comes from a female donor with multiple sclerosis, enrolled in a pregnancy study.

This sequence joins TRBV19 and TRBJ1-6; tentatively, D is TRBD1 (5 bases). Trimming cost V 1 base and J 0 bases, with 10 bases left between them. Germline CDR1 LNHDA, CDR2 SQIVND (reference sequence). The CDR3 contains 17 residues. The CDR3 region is CASSIVQASSYNSPLHF. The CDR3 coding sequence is TGTGCCAGTAGTATAGTACAGGCGAGCTCCTATAATTCACCCCTCCACTTT.

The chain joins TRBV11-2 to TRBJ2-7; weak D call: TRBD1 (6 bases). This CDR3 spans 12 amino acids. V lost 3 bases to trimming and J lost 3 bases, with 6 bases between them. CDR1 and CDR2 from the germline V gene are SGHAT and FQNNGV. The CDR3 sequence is CASSLDSYEQYF. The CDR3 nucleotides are TGTGCCAGCAGCTTGGACAGCTACGAGCAGTACTTC.

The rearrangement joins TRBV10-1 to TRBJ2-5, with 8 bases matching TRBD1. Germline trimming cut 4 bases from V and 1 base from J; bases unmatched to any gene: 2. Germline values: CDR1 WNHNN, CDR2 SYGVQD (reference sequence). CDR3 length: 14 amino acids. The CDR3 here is CASSGTGPQETQYF. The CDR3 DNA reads TGCGCCAGCAGTGGGACAGGGCCCCAAGAGACCCAGTACTTC.

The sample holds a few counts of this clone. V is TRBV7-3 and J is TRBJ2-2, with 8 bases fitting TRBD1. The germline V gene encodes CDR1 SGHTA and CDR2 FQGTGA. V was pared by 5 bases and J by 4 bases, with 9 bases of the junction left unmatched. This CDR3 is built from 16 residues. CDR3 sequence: CASSRSGQGLTGELFF. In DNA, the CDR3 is TGTGCCAGCAGCCGATCTGGACAGGGACTCACCGGGGAGCTGTTTTTT.

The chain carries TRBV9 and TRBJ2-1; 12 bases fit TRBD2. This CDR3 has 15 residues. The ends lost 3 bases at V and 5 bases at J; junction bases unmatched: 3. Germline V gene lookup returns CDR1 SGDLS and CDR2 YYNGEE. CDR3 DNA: TGTGCCAGCAGCGAGACTAGCGGGAGAAACAATGAGCAGTTCTTC. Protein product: CASSETSGRNNEQFF.

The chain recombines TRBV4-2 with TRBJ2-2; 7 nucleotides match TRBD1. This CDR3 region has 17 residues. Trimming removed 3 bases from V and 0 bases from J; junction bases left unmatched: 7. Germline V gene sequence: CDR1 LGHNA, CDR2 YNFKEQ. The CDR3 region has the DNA TGTGCCAGCAGCCAGACCCCACAGGGGACGAACACCGGGGAGCTGTTTTTT. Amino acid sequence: CASSQTPQGTNTGELFF.

Written as DNA, the CDR3 is TGTGCCAGCAGCTTGGGAGGGTCGTATGAAAAACTGTTTTTT. Translation: CASSLGGSYEKLFF. The V gene is TRBV5-4, the J gene TRBJ1-4; no clear D. The CDR3 is made up of 14 amino acids. Germline loops: CDR1 SGHNT, CDR2 YYREEE (reference sequence). Deletions cut 0 bases from V and 6 bases from J, with 9 bases between.